These T cell receptor beta chains were read from a single sample in a study of early T cells in non-severe SARS-CoV-2 infection. TCRdb recomputed calls from the 5' RACE reads with MiXCR, one row per CDR3 protein. This table holds approximately 50,000 distinct CDR3 sequences, approximately 8.5% found once. Sequenced material: whole blood. The receptors shown here come from an adult who was a healthcare worker with PCR-confirmed SARS-CoV-2 infection or an uninfected control (not recorded which). The CDR3 runs from the conserved cysteine through the conserved F or W. A D gene is named only where the DNA matches it firmly. The size of a clone is reported for some rows only, either as once, few or many, or as a class for expanded clones.

J	size	D	V	DNA	CDR3
TRBJ2-5	many	.	TRBV7-6	.	CASSLAWGQGAYGF
TRBJ2-2	few	TRBD2	TRBV4-2	TGTGCCAGCAGCCAAGATGGCCAAGCGGGAGGGAACACCGGGGAGCTGTTTTTT	CASSQDGQAGGNTGELFF
TRBJ2-7	.	.	TRBV6-2/TRBV6-3	TGTGCCAGCAGTTACTCGAAACCCTCCGAGCAGTACTTC	CASSYSKPSEQYF
TRBJ2-5	few	.	TRBV15	TGTGCCACCAGCCTGTACCGACAGCAAGAGACCCAGTACTTC	CATSLYRQQETQYF
TRBJ2-3	.	.	TRBV27	TGTGCCAGCAGAAAGAGCACAGATACGCAGTATTTT	CASRKSTDTQYF
TRBJ1-5	.	.	TRBV12-3/TRBV12-4	TGTGCCAGCAGCAGCACTGGAGGGGGTACGGGCAATCAGCCCCAGCATTTT	CASSSTGGGTGNQPQHF
TRBJ1-1	.	.	TRBV28	TGTGCCAGCACTCCGGGGCTAGACAATACTGAAGCTTTCTTT	CASTPGLDNTEAFF
TRBJ2-7	many	TRBD1	TRBV12-3/TRBV12-4	TGTGCCAGCAGTTCGCCGACAGGGCCCGAGCAGTACTTC	CASSSPTGPEQYF
TRBJ2-1	many	TRBD2	TRBV20-1	TGCAGTGCTAGAGGAGCGGGAGGGCCCTACAATGAGCAGTTCTTC	CSARGAGGPYNEQFF
TRBJ2-5	.	.	TRBV14	TGTGCCAGCAGCCGTAGCGGATTACAAGAGACCCAGTACTTC	CASSRSGLQETQYF
TRBJ2-5	many	.	TRBV7-9	TGTGCCAGCAGCCCGGGACTGCCTAGGGCGGAGACCCAGTACTTC	CASSPGLPRAETQYF
TRBJ2-3	.	.	TRBV29-1	TGCAGCGTCATAAGGACAGAAGATACGCAGTATTTT	CSVIRTEDTQYF
TRBJ2-2	many	TRBD1	TRBV7-2	TGTGCCAGCAGCCCGGGGTCTGGCAGGGGGAAATCCGGGGAGCTGTTTTTT	CASSPGSGRGKSGELFF
TRBJ2-7	once	TRBD1	TRBV29-1	TGCAGCGTCACGGAGTCCGGGACAGGGTACGAGCAGTACTTC	CSVTESGTGYEQYF
TRBJ2-7	few	TRBD2	TRBV28	TGTGCCAGCAGTTTCGTCCTAGCGGGAGGACGTTCCTACGAGCAGTACTTC	CASSFVLAGGRSYEQYF
TRBJ2-2	.	.	TRBV6-2/TRBV6-3	TGTGCCAGCAGATCGCCTGCAGGGACCGGGGAGCTGTTTTTT	CASRSPAGTGELFF
TRBJ2-5	.	.	TRBV10-3	TGTGCCATCAGATCTGTCCAGGGAGGCGATAAAGAGACCCAGTACTTC	CAIRSVQGGDKETQYF
TRBJ2-1	.	TRBD2	TRBV12-3/TRBV12-4	TGTGCCAGCAGTCCGGGACTAGCGGGAGTCTATGAGCAGTTCTTC	CASSPGLAGVYEQFF
TRBJ2-7	.	TRBD2	TRBV29-1	TGCAGCGTTGACACTAGCGGATACGAGCAGTACTTC	CSVDTSGYEQYF
TRBJ2-7	once	TRBD2	TRBV20-1	TGCTGTGCTAGAGTTCTAGCGGGAGCCTACGAGCAGTACTTC	CCARVLAGAYEQYF
TRBJ2-7	many	TRBD2	TRBV5-4	TGTGCCAGCAGCTTGGTAGCGGGAGATTCCTACGAGCAGTACTTC	CASSLVAGDSYEQYF
TRBJ2-5	many	.	TRBV7-9	TGTGCCAGCAGCTTAGGTTATTGGGGCCTTGAGCCCGAAGAGACCCAGTACTTC	CASSLGYWGLEPEETQYF
TRBJ2-1	many	TRBD2	TRBV6-2/TRBV6-3	TGTGCCAGCAGTTACTCCCTCCACCGGGGCGGGAGAGACCACAATGAGCAGTTCTTC	CASSYSLHRGGRDHNEQFF
TRBJ2-5	.	TRBD1	TRBV7-2	TGTGCCAGCAGCCCTCAGGGGGATTTCCAAGAGGCCCAGTACTTC	CASSPQGDFQEAQYF
TRBJ2-1	few	.	TRBV24-1	TGTGCCACCAGCGCCTACAATGAGCAGTTCTTC	CATSAYNEQFF
TRBJ2-6	many	TRBD2	TRBV5-1	TGCGCCAGCAGCCCAGGGACTAGCGGGACCCTCTTCGGGGCCAACGTCCTGACTTTC	CASSPGTSGTLFGANVLTF
TRBJ2-7	few	TRBD1	TRBV28	TGTGCCAGCAGGTTAAGACAGGGGTACTCCTACGAGCAGTACTTC	CASRLRQGYSYEQYF
TRBJ2-5	.	.	TRBV28	TGTGCCATTACTAGAGGTTGGGGGAAGGAGACCCAGTACTTC	CAITRGWGKETQYF
TRBJ2-1	.	.	TRBV27	TGTGCCAGCAGTTTATTAGCGAGTTCAGACTCCTACAATGAGCAGTTCTTC	CASSLLASSDSYNEQFF
TRBJ2-2	few	.	TRBV4-1	TGCGCCAGCAGGGGACATCGCACCGGGGAGCTGTTTTTT	CASRGHRTGELFF
TRBJ2-5	.	.	TRBV15	TGTGCCACCAGCAGAGGGGCCCCCCAGTACTTC	CATSRGAPQYF
TRBJ2-1	many	TRBD1	TRBV7-2	TGTGCCAGCATACGACAGGGGGCGGGGAATGAGCAGTTCTTC	CASIRQGAGNEQFF
TRBJ1-2	.	TRBD1	TRBV7-2	TGTGCCAGCAGCTTAGCGACCGGGACAGGGGAGAGATATGGCTACACCTTC	CASSLATGTGERYGYTF
TRBJ2-3	.	.	TRBV28	TGTGCCAGCAGTCTCGTCACAGATACGCAGTATTTT	CASSLVTDTQYF
TRBJ2-1	many	TRBD2	TRBV10-3	TGTGCCATCAGTGCCTCTACTAGCGGGAAGGTCTACAATGAGCAGTTCTTC	CAISASTSGKVYNEQFF
TRBJ2-1	many	TRBD1	TRBV4-3	TGCGCCAGCAGCCAAGTCAACCCTGGACAGGGACGAAGGAATGAGCAGTTCTTC	CASSQVNPGQGRRNEQFF